This T cell receptor beta chain was sequenced during a study of blood T cells in healthy people across ages (dated by TCRdb to the mid-2010s). With regard to the full study: In model experiments, roughly one uniquely barcoded TCR beta cDNA molecule per two T cells was captured by template switching. Donors were grouped into four age groups: young (average roughly 16 years), middle-aged (around 39), aged (62) and long-lived (82). Two additional independent replicas of 1 million unique cDNA reads from the same blood draw were analyzed for two donors (one aged 18 to 30 and one aged 80 or older). To avoid experimental bias, donors of different ages were spread randomly across the sequencing lanes. To track age-related changes in TCR beta repertoire diversity, the study relied on deep sequencing normalized with unique cDNA molecular identifiers. Results and caveats for the whole study, not just this receptor: Bulk unsorted PBMC profiling prevented conclusive comparison of naive and antigen-experienced compartments. Estimates of total diversity from one million sequenced T cells were regarded as lower bounds and underestimates. The percentage of naive T cells measured by flow cytometry correlated strongly with observed TCR beta diversity. As age increased, observed TCR beta diversity per million T cells dropped in a roughly linear way, and a significant reduction was already evident by age about 40. Because donor CMV infection status was unknown, age-related changes in expanded clonotypes were potentially confounded. Compared with the aged group, the long-lived group had more naive CD4+ T cells, fewer expanded clones and increased TCR diversity, suggesting age selection.

Systemically healthy Caucasian individuals from Russia, 39 in total and aged roughly 6 to 100 years, were included as donors. Each donor gave around 9.5 milliliters of peripheral blood, collected into EDTA-treated Vacutainer tubes. PBMCs were isolated by Ficoll-Paque density-gradient centrifugation, with at least 6 million obtained per sample. Total RNA, at least 6 micrograms per sample, was extracted from PBMCs with Trizol reagent. For every donor, an aliquot of PBMCs went through flow cytometry to measure the percentages of naive CD45RAhigh/CD27high T cells. On this clonotype itself: Its cognate antigen has yet to be identified. Base qualities are missing; no much larger clone stands one base away.

Including the terminal cysteine and phenylalanine, the CDR3 comprises 14 residues. Of all the DNA, just the CDR3 is kept, 42 bases in frame from base 1. The library relied on 5' RACE. This sample was sequenced with an Illumina HiSeq 2500. A second PCR of about 7 to 12 cycles was performed with a sample-barcoded 5' primer and a J-beta primer mix. A template-switch 5' adaptor carrying 12 random nucleotides introduced a unique molecular identifier onto each TCR beta cDNA molecule. At least 2.5 million CDR3-containing paired-end reads were obtained from each sample. The Mint cDNA synthesis kit, primed by a TRBC-specific oligonucleotide, was used to synthesize first-strand cDNA from all RNA. Following uracil-DNA glycosylase treatment, all cDNA underwent a first 18-cycle PCR with the universal primers M1SS and BC2_uni_R. The authors' pipeline ran thus. For normalization, 1 million high-quality reads were randomly selected from each sample, with every read carrying a distinct molecular identifier. Instead of being binned into consensus sequences, reads with shared molecular identifiers were discarded. CDR3 identification, clonotype clustering and error correction used MiTCR with a Q25 quality threshold and the strictest error-elimination algorithm. A nonparametric unseen species model with Euler transformation was used to estimate a lower bound on total TCR beta diversity. Through fastp at Q25 and MiXCR, TCRdb rebuilt clones from the public reads, retaining in-frame beta chains. Merged by CDR3 protein, the rows form single entries marked with the most common genes and DNA. The V and J calls and clone size are TCRdb's, not the authors'. The sample table contains about 970,000 distinct CDR3 sequences; only one count was recorded for roughly 51% of them. The ten most abundant clones make up over 20% of the sample.

Sequenced sample: blood. This sequence uses TRBV21-1 and TRBJ2-1; TRBD1, the table's D call, lacks a check against the DNA. TRBV21-1 is a documented pseudogene. This TCR derives from a woman aged 55-75 years in good health. CDR3 reads: CASGRKGLENEQFF. The DNA is as follows: TGTGCCAGCGGACGTAAGGGGTTGGAGAATGAGCAGTTCTTC.